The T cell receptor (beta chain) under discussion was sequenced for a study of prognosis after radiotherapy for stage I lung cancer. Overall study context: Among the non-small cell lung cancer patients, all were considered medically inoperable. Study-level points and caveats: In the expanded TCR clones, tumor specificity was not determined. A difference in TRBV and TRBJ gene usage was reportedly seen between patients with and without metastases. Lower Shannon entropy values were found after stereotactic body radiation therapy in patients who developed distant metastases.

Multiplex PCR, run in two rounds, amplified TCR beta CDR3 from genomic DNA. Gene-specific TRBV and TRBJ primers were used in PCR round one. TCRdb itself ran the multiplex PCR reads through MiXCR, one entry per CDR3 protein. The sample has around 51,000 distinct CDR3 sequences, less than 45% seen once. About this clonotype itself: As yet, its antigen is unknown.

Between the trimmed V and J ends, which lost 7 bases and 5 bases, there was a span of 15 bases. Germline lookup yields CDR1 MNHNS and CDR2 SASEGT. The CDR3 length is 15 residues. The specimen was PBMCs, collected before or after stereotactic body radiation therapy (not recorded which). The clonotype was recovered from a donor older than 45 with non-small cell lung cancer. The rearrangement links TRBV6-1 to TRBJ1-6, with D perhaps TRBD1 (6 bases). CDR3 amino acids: CASIQGILNNSPLHF. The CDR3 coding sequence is TGTGCCAGCATACAGGGTATTTTAAATAATTCACCCCTCCACTTT.